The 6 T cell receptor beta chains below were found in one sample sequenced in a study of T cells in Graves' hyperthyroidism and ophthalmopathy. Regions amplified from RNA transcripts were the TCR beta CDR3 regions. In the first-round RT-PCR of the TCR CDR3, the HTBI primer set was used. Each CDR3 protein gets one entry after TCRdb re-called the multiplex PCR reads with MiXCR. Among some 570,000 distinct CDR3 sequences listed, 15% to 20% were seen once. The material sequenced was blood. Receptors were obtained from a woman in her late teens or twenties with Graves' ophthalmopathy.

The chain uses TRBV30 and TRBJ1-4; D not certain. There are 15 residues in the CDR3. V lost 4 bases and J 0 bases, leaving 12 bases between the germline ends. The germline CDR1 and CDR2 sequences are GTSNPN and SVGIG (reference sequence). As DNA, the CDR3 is TGTGCCTGGAACCCGGACGGAGCAACTAATGAAAAACTGTTTTTT. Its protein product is CAWNPDGATNEKLFF.

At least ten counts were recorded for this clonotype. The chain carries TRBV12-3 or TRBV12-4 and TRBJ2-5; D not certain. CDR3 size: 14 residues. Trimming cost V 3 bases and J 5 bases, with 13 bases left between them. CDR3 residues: CASSFGLKSETQYF. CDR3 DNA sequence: TGTGCCAGCAGTTTCGGGCTAAAGAGTGAGACCCAGTACTTC.

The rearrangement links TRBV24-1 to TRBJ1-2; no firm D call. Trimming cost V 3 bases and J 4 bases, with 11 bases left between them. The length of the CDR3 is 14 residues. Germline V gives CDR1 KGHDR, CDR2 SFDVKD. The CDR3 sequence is CATSDMRVAYGYTF. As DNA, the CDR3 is TGTGCCACCAGTGATATGAGGGTGGCCTATGGCTACACCTTC.

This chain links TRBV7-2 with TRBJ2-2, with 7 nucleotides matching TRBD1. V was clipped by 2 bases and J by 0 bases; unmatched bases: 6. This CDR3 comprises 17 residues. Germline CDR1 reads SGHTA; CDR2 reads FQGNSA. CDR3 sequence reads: CASSLFAGTANTGELFF. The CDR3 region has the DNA TGTGCCAGCAGCTTATTTGCTGGGACAGCGAACACCGGGGAGCTGTTTTTT.

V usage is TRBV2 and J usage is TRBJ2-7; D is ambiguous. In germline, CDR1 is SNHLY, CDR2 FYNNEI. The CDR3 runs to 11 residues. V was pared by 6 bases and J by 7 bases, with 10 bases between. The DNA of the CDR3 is TGTGCCAGCAGGGGTCCTTTGGAGCAGTACTTC. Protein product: CASRGPLEQYF.

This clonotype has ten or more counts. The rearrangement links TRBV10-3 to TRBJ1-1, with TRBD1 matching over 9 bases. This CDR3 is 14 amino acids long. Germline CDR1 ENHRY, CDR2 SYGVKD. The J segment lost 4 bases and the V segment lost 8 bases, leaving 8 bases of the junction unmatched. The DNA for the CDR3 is TGTGCCATCGCCGGGACAGGGAATCCCACTGAAGCTTTCTTT. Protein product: CAIAGTGNPTEAFF.